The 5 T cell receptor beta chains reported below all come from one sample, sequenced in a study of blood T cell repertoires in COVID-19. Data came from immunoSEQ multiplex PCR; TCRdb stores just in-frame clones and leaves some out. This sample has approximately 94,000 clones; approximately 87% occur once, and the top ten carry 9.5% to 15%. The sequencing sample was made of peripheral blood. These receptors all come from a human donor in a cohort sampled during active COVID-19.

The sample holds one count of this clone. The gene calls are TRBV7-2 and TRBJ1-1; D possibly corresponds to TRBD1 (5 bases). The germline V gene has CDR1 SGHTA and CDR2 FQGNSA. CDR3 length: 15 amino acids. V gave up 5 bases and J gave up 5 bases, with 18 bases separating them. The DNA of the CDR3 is TGTGCCAGCAGCAACAGTTTGGGGGGGTGGACTGAAGCTTTCTTT. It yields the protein CASSNSLGGWTEAFF. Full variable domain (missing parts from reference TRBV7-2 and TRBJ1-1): GAGVSQSPSNKVTEKGKDVELRCDPISGHTALYWYRQSLGQGLEFLIYFQGNSAPDKSGLPSDRFSAERTGGSVSTLTIQRTQQEDSAVYLCASSNSLGGWTEAFFGQGTRLTVV.

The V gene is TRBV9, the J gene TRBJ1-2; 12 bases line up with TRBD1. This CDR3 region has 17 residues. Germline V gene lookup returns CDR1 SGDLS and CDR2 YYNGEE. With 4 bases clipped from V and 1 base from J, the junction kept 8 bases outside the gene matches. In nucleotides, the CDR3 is TGTGCCAGCAGCCCACGGGACAGGGGGCGGAATAACTATGGCTACACCTTC. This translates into CASSPRDRGRNNYGYTF.

The CDR3 loop is CASSSEGAGSYEQYF. The DNA for the CDR3 is TGTGCCAGCAGCTCAGAAGGGGCCGGTTCCTACGAGCAGTACTTC. The chain uses TRBV13 and TRBJ2-7; the D gene is possibly TRBD1 (5 bases). This CDR3 contains 15 residues. Deletions cut 4 bases from V and 1 base from J, with 14 bases between. CDR1 PRHDT and CDR2 FYEKMQ come from the germline V gene (reference sequence).

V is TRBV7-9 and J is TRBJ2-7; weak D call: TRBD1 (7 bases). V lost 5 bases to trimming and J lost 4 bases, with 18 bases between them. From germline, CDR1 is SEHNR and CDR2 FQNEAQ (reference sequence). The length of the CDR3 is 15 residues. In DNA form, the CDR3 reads TGTGCCAGCAGCCACCACGGGGGACAGCCGTACGAGCAGTACTTC. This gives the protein CASSHHGGQPYEQYF.

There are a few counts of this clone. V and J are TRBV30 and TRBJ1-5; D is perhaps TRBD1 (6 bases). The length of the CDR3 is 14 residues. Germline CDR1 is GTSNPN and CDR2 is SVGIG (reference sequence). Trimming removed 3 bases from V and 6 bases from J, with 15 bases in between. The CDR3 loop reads CAWSDTGWAQPQHF. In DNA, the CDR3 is TGTGCCTGGAGCGATACAGGGTGGGCTCAGCCCCAGCATTTT.